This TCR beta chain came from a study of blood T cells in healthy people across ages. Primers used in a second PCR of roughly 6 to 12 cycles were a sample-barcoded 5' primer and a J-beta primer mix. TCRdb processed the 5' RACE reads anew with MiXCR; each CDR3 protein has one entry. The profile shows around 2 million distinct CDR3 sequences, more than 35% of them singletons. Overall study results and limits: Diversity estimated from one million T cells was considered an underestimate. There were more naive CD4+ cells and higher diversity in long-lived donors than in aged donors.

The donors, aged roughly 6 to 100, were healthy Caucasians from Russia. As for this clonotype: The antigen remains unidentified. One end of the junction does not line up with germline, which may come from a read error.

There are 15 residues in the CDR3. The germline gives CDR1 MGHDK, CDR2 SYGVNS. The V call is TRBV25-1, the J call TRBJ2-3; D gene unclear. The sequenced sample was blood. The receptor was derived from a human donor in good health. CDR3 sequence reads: CASRGPERPTDTQYF. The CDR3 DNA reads TGTGCCAGCAGGGGCCCTGAGAGGCCCACAGACACGCAGTATTTT.